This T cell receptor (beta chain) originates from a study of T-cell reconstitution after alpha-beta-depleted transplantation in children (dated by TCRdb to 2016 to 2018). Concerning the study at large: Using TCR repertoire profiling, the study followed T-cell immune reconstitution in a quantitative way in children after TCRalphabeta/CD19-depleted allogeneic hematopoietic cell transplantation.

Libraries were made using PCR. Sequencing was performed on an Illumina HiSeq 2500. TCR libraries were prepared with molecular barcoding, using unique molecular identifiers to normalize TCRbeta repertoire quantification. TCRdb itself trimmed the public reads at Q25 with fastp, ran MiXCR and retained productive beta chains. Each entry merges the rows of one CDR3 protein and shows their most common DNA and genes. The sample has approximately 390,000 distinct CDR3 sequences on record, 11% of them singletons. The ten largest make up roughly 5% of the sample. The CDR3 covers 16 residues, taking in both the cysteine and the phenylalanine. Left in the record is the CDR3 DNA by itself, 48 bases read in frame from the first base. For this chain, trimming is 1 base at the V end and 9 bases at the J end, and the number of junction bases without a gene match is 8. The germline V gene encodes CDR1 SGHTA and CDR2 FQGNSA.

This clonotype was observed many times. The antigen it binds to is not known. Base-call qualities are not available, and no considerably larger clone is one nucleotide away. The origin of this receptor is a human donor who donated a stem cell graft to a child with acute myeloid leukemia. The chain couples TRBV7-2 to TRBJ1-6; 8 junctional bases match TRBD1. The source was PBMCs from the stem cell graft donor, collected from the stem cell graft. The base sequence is TGTGCCAGCAGCTTAGACATGGACAGGGTGGGTTCACCCCTCCACTTT. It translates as CASSLDMDRVGSPLHF.